Listed below are T cell receptor beta chains from one sample, sequenced in a study of molecular identifiers for immune sequencing clone quantification. One entry per CDR3 protein results from TCRdb running MiXCR on the PCR reads. Of about 98,000 distinct CDR3 sequences detected, about 35% appear once; the ten largest clones hold approximately 9.8%. The material sequenced was naive CD8+ T cells from blood, with Jurkat cell RNA spiked in. The receptors were sampled from a human donor in good health. Some libraries in this study had Jurkat cell RNA spiked in. The CDR3 runs from the conserved cysteine through the conserved F or W. The order of the fields is V gene, J gene, clone size, D gene, CDR3 DNA, CDR3 protein. D genes are given only for firm matches. Not all rows give a size; the values are once, few, many and, for expanded clones, a class.

v_call: TRBV12-3/TRBV12-4
j_call: TRBJ2-3
clone_size: few
d_call: TRBD1
cdr3_nt: TGTGCCAGCAGTTTGAAGACAGGGAACCCAGATACGCAGTATTTT
cdr3_aa: CASSLKTGNPDTQYF

v_call: TRBV5-1
j_call: TRBJ2-3
clone_size: few
d_call: TRBD2
cdr3_nt: TGCGCCAGCAGCAAACTAGCGGGAGGCGCAGATACGCAGTATTTT
cdr3_aa: CASSKLAGGADTQYF

v_call: TRBV10-2
j_call: TRBJ2-7
clone_size: NA
d_call: NA
cdr3_nt: TGCGCCAGCAGTGAGTCGACTTGGGACGGCTACTCCTACGAGCAGTACTTC
cdr3_aa: CASSESTWDGYSYEQYF

v_call: TRBV6-5
j_call: TRBJ2-5
clone_size: NA
d_call: NA
cdr3_nt: TGTGCCAGCAGTTACAGTCAGCAAGAGACCCAGTACTTC
cdr3_aa: CASSYSQQETQYF

v_call: TRBV27
j_call: TRBJ2-5
clone_size: NA
d_call: NA
cdr3_nt: TGTGCCTGCAGTTTTGGAGAGACCCAGTACTTC
cdr3_aa: CACSFGETQYF

v_call: TRBV27
j_call: TRBJ2-6
clone_size: few
d_call: NA
cdr3_nt: TGTGCCAGCAGAGCCGGGGCCCAGGCATCTGGGGCCAACGTCCTGACTTTC
cdr3_aa: CASRAGAQASGANVLTF

v_call: TRBV28
j_call: TRBJ1-5
clone_size: few
d_call: NA
cdr3_nt: TGTGCCAGCAGTTTCCGAAATCAGCCCCAGCATTTT
cdr3_aa: CASSFRNQPQHF

v_call: TRBV20-1
j_call: TRBJ2-3
clone_size: NA
d_call: TRBD2
cdr3_nt: TGCAGTTCCAACCGAGCTAGCGGTACCTCAGATACGCAGTATTTT
cdr3_aa: CSSNRASGTSDTQYF

v_call: TRBV27
j_call: TRBJ2-7
clone_size: NA
d_call: TRBD1
cdr3_nt: TGTGCCAGCAGTTTACAGACAGGGTCCTACGAGCAGTACTTC
cdr3_aa: CASSLQTGSYEQYF

v_call: TRBV7-9
j_call: TRBJ2-4
clone_size: NA
d_call: NA
cdr3_nt: TGTGCCAGCAGCTTAGCGCAGGGGGACATGGGACTAGCCAAAAACATTCAGTACTTC
cdr3_aa: CASSLAQGDMGLAKNIQYF

v_call: TRBV29-1
j_call: TRBJ2-7
clone_size: NA
d_call: NA
cdr3_nt: TGCAGCGTGTGGGGTGGTGCTTCCTACGAGCAGTACTTC
cdr3_aa: CSVWGGASYEQYF

v_call: TRBV2
j_call: TRBJ1-2
clone_size: NA
d_call: TRBD1
cdr3_nt: TGTGCCAGCAGTGAAGGGACAGGGGGGAACTATGGCGACACCTTC
cdr3_aa: CASSEGTGGNYGDTF

v_call: TRBV7-8
j_call: TRBJ2-7
clone_size: few
d_call: TRBD2
cdr3_nt: TGTGCCAGCAGCTTCGGGAGGAAGAACGAGCAGTACTTC
cdr3_aa: CASSFGRKNEQYF